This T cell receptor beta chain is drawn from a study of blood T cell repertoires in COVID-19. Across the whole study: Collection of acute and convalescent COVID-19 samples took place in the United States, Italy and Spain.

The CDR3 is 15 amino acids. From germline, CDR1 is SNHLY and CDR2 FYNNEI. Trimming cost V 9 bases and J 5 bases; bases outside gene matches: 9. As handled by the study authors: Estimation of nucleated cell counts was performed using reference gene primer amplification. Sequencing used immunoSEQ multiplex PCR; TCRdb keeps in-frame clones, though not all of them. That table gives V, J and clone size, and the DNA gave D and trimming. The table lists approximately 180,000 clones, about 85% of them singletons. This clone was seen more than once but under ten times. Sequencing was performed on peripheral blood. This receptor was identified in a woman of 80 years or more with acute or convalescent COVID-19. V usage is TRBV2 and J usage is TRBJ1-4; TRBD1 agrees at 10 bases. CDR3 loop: CASDPDRGRNEKLFF. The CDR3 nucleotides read TGTGCCAGTGATCCCGACAGGGGGCGAAATGAAAAACTGTTTTTT.